The rows below give T cell receptor beta chains drawn from one sample of a study of blood T cell repertoires in COVID-19. Clones were read by immunoSEQ multiplex PCR, and TCRdb kept only the in-frame ones, dropping some. The table shows 110,000 or so clones, with roughly 80% occurring only once. Source material: peripheral blood. These receptors originate from a middle-aged man with acute or convalescent COVID-19. The conserved cysteine and the conserved F or W are not part of the CDR3 here. A D gene is named only where the DNA matches it firmly.

J: TRBJ1-2; D: TRBD1; V: TRBV7-2; CDR3: ASSSQTGTGPYGYT
J: TRBJ1-2; D: TRBD1; V: TRBV18; CDR3: ASSPDRDYGYT
J: TRBJ2-7; D: TRBD2; V: TRBV3-1/TRBV3-2; CDR3: ASSQAGLADYEQY
J: TRBJ2-7; D: NA; V: TRBV19; CDR3: ATQGAYEQY
J: TRBJ1-2; D: TRBD1; V: TRBV3-1/TRBV3-2; CDR3: ASSPGDRNYGYT
J: TRBJ2-3; D: TRBD2; V: TRBV7-3; CDR3: ASSLSGGTDTQY
J: TRBJ2-2; D: NA; V: TRBV18; CDR3: ASSTGSGGELF
J: TRBJ1-1; D: NA; V: TRBV21-1; CDR3: ASSARQGSNTEAF
J: TRBJ1-1; D: NA; V: TRBV4-1; CDR3: ASSQGGGDTEAF
J: TRBJ2-7; D: TRBD2; V: TRBV13; CDR3: ASSAAGTTSYEQY
J: TRBJ2-5; D: NA; V: TRBV3-1/TRBV3-2; CDR3: ASSPPGTQY
J: TRBJ2-5; D: TRBD1; V: TRBV19; CDR3: ASSLGQGTGGTQY
J: TRBJ2-3; D: NA; V: TRBV5-1; CDR3: ASSLGFQGWDTQY
J: TRBJ1-5; D: NA; V: TRBV6-5; CDR3: ASSPVFGAHQPQH
J: TRBJ2-5; D: TRBD2; V: TRBV2; CDR3: ASSEGLAGGAQETQY
J: TRBJ2-7; D: TRBD2; V: TRBV18; CDR3: ASSLAGGRATYEQY
J: TRBJ2-6; D: TRBD1; V: TRBV3-1/TRBV3-2; CDR3: ASSPDRASGANVLT
J: TRBJ2-3; D: TRBD2; V: TRBV25-1; CDR3: ASSLAGGPDTQY
J: TRBJ1-1; D: TRBD1; V: TRBV3-1/TRBV3-2; CDR3: ASSPGQGKGGAF
J: TRBJ2-3; D: TRBD1; V: TRBV18; CDR3: ASSPRGMDTQY
J: TRBJ2-3; D: NA; V: TRBV2; CDR3: ASSEQGTDTQY
J: TRBJ1-5; D: NA; V: TRBV28; CDR3: ASSFRGGSSNQPQH
J: TRBJ1-3; D: NA; V: TRBV7-2; CDR3: ASSLGRQVSGNTIY
J: TRBJ2-5; D: TRBD2; V: TRBV9; CDR3: ASSVGPGGQETQY
J: TRBJ2-3; D: TRBD2; V: TRBV19; CDR3: ASSIDPWTSGTYTDTQY
J: TRBJ2-1; D: NA; V: TRBV2; CDR3: ASSERGHRHEQF
J: TRBJ2-7; D: TRBD1; V: TRBV5-1; CDR3: ASSPGQAHYEQY
J: TRBJ1-4; D: NA; V: TRBV1; CDR3: TSSQDPGQGRRYSEKLF
J: TRBJ1-5; D: NA; V: TRBV7-2; CDR3: ASSLLAGGNQPQH
J: TRBJ1-3; D: NA; V: TRBV6-5; CDR3: ASSQGGSGNTIY
J: TRBJ2-5; D: TRBD2; V: TRBV20-1; CDR3: SASSRGGMETQY
J: TRBJ1-1; D: NA; V: TRBV5-5; CDR3: ASSWGENTEAF
J: TRBJ1-1; D: NA; V: TRBV6-5; CDR3: ASSYGPGVPGEAF
J: TRBJ1-2; D: NA; V: TRBV19; CDR3: ASSIITTQGNGGYT
J: TRBJ2-6; D: TRBD2; V: TRBV14; CDR3: ASSQEAGALLSGANVLT
J: TRBJ2-5; D: TRBD2; V: TRBV25-1; CDR3: ASSEPGLAGSGETQY
J: TRBJ2-3; D: TRBD2; V: TRBV4-1; CDR3: ASSQGLAGGTQY
J: TRBJ2-5; D: TRBD2; V: TRBV5-4; CDR3: ASSIGLAEKQETQY
J: TRBJ2-7; D: NA; V: TRBV12-1; CDR3: ASTSFRVSYEQY
J: TRBJ2-5; D: TRBD2; V: TRBV9; CDR3: ASSVGTSLGETQY
J: TRBJ1-1; D: NA; V: TRBV28; CDR3: ASSFFGRVGVTEAF
J: TRBJ1-6; D: TRBD1; V: TRBV9; CDR3: ASSVEPGTGVSPLH
J: TRBJ2-5; D: TRBD1; V: TRBV27; CDR3: ASSWTGGWRETQY
J: TRBJ2-1; D: TRBD2; V: TRBV11-3; CDR3: ASSLDPEGGLF
J: TRBJ2-2; D: NA; V: TRBV10-2; CDR3: ASEQDNTGELF
J: TRBJ2-4; D: NA; V: TRBV5-5; CDR3: ASSLAFGYLNIQY
J: TRBJ2-7; D: TRBD1; V: TRBV11-2; CDR3: ASSLVWTGSTEQY
J: TRBJ2-5; D: NA; V: TRBV19; CDR3: ASSGRRSQETQY
J: TRBJ1-2; D: NA; V: TRBV6-4; CDR3: ASSAFRGGQDYGYT
J: TRBJ2-6; D: NA; V: TRBV28; CDR3: ASRGGTGFSGANVLT
J: TRBJ2-1; D: TRBD2; V: TRBV27; CDR3: ASGGLAGVGDNEQF
J: TRBJ1-5; D: TRBD1; V: TRBV5-6; CDR3: ASSWGTGHNQPQH
J: TRBJ2-2; D: TRBD2; V: TRBV5-1; CDR3: ASSPGLAGGNTGELF
J: TRBJ1-1; D: TRBD1; V: TRBV29-1; CDR3: SVVPTGLWTEAF
J: TRBJ1-2; D: TRBD1; V: TRBV18; CDR3: ASSPDRGYGYT
J: TRBJ1-3; D: NA; V: TRBV30; CDR3: AWDPTGSGNTIY
J: TRBJ1-5; D: NA; V: TRBV29-1; CDR3: SVSEGSNQPQH
J: TRBJ2-5; D: TRBD1; V: TRBV4-2; CDR3: ASSQGGTGQETQY
J: TRBJ2-7; D: NA; V: TRBV20-1; CDR3: SADWYEQY